This T cell receptor (beta chain) emerged from a study of blood T cells in healthy people across ages. The study's findings and limits: It was not known whether donors were CMV positive (a possible confounder of expanded clonotype changes). There were more naive CD4+ cells and higher diversity in long-lived donors than in aged donors. Investigators viewed diversity estimates from one million T cells as underestimates, the study reported.

Primers used in a second PCR of roughly 6 to 11 cycles were a sample-barcoded 5' primer and a J-beta primer mix. A single record per CDR3 protein comes from TCRdb applying MiXCR to the 5' RACE reads. The data show over 950,000 distinct CDR3 sequences, just over 50% seen once. The total RNA that was extracted per sample amounted to at least 5 micrograms. In its sample, this clonotype was seen a few times. No antigen is known for it. This clonotype originated in a woman aged 55-69 years in good health. Sequenced sample: blood.

CDR3 bases: TGTGCCAGCAGCGTAGTAGGCGGCCCAGATACGCAGTATTTT. Its protein is CASSVVGGPDTQYF. This chain connects TRBV7-9 to TRBJ2-3; D gene uncertain. The CDR3 extends over 14 amino acids. Germline CDR1 reads SEHNR; CDR2 reads FQNEAQ (reference sequence). Trimming shortened V by 5 bases and J by 4 bases, and 13 bases separated the two germline ends.